This record looks at one T cell receptor beta chain sequence and its context. Its matching antigen is unknown. The data were obtained in a study of T cells after yellow fever vaccination. The study's findings and limits: Clones from primary vaccination mostly reappeared after the booster (96% CD4, approximately 88% CD8).

The CDR3 is 14 residues long. With 3 bases clipped from V and 7 bases from J, the junction kept 6 bases outside the gene matches. The germline V gene encodes CDR1 SGDLS and CDR2 YYNGEE. Each CDR3 protein is one row after TCRdb ran MiXCR on the 5' RACE reads. The sample lists fewer than 400,000 distinct CDR3 sequences, around 11% seen once, with approximately 3.3% in the top ten. The clonotype originates from a man aged 18 to 29 who received the YFV17D yellow fever vaccine. Source: CD4+ T cells sorted from PBMCs, taken 45 days after the yellow fever booster vaccination. V usage is TRBV9 and J usage is TRBJ1-2, with 10 bases identical to TRBD1. In DNA form, the CDR3 reads TGTGCCAGCAGCGGACAGGGGGCGTCGCGTGGCTACACCTTC. Protein: CASSGQGASRGYTF.